This TCR beta chain appears in the sequencing data of a study of blood T cell repertoires in COVID-19. This CDR3 spans 14 amino acids. V was cut by 2 bases and J by 9 bases, with 11 bases left in between. CDR1 is MDHEN, CDR2 SYDVKM, per germline. The method was immunoSEQ multiplex PCR; TCRdb's version includes in-frame clones alone and lacks a portion of them. The table shows some 130,000 clones, with roughly 90% occurring only once. Sequenced sample: peripheral blood. The sequence derives from a man in his fifties or sixties with active or convalescent COVID-19. The J gene is TRBJ1-6, the V gene TRBV28, with D possibly being TRBD1 (6 bases). As DNA, the CDR3 is TGTGCCAGCAGTTTAGGGACATCAATTTCACCCCTCCACTTT. Protein: CASSLGTSISPLHF. The full variable domain, completed using reference TRBV28 and TRBJ1-6, is DVKVTQSSRYLVKRTGEKVFLECVQDMDHENMFWYRQDPGLGLRLIYFSYDVKMKEKGDIPEGYSVSREKKERFSLILESASTNQTSMYLCASSLGTSISPLHFGNGTRLTVT.